The entry below gives a single TCR beta chain sequence along with its context. Its cognate antigen is unknown. A read error may produce the germline difference seen at one junction end. Breast cancer patients provided tissue from their axillary draining lymph nodes. TCRdb used MiXCR to reprocess the multiplex PCR reads, holding one entry per CDR3 protein. The sample yields fewer than 200,000 distinct CDR3 sequences, 30% to 35% seen once. The CDR3 has 14 residues. The data were obtained in a study of breast tumors, draining lymph nodes, adjacent tissues. Study conclusions and caveats: Tumor and nontumor repertoires were significantly more similar in luminal-like than in basal-like breast cancer. That most tumor T cells come from lymph nodes remained unproven.

The chain combines TRBV12-3 or TRBV12-4 with TRBJ2-7; 8 bases match TRBD1. This TCR derives from a female donor with breast cancer. Some clones in this sample may be carry-over from other donors' samples. Sequenced input: axillary lymph node tissue. CDR3: CASRVTGGAYEQCF. The DNA for the CDR3 is TGTGCCAGCAGGGTTACAGGGGGAGCCTACGAGCAGTGCTTC.